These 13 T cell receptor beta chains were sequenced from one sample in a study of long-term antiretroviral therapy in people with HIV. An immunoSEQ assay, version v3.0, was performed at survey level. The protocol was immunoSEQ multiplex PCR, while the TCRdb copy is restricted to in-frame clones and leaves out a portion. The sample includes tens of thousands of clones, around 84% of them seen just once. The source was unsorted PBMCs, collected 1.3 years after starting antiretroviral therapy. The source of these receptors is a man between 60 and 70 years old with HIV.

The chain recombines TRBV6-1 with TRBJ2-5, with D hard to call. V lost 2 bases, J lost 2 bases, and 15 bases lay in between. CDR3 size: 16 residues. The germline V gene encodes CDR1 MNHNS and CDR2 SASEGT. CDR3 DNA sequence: TGTGCCAGCAGTGAACCAGCCATCACGGTACAAGAGACCCAGTACTTC. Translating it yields CASSEPAITVQETQYF.

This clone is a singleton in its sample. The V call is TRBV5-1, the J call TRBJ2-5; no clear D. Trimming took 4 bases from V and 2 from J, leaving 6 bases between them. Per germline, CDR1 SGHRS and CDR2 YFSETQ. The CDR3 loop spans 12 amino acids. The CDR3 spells CASSLRQETQYF. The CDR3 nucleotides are TGCGCCAGCAGCCTGAGACAAGAGACCCAGTACTTC.

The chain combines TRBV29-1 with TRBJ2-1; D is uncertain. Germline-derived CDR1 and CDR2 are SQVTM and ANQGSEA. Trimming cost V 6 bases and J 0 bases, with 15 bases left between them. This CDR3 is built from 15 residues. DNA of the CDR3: TGCAGCGTCCTTGGGTTGGTAAGCTCCTACAATGAGCAGTTCTTC. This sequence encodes CSVLGLVSSYNEQFF.

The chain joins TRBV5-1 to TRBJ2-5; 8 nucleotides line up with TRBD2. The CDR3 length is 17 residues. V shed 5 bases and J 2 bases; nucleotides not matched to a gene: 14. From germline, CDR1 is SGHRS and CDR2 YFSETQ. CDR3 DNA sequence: TGCGCCAGCAGAAGACAGGTGGGACTAGGGGGGCAAGAGACCCAGTACTTC. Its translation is CASRRQVGLGGQETQYF.

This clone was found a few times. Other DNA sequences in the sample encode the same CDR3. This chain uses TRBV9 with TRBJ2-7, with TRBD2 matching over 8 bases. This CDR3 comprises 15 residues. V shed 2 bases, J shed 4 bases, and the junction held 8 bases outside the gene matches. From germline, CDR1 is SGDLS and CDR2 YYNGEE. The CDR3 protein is CASSVSGSRDYEQYF. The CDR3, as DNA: TGTGCCAGCAGCGTGAGCGGGAGCCGAGATTACGAGCAGTACTTC.

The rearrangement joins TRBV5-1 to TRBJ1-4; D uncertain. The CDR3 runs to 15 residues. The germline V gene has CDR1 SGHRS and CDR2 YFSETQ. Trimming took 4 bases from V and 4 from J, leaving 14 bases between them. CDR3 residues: CASSPVRAYNEKLFF. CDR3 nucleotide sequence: TGCGCCAGCAGCCCGGTTCGGGCCTATAATGAAAAACTGTTTTTT.

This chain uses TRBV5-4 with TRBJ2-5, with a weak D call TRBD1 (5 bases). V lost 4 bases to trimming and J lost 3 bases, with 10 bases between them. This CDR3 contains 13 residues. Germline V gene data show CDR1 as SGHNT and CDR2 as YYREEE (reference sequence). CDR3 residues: CASSPGQKETQYF. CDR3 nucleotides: TGTGCCAGCAGCCCCGGACAAAAAGAGACCCAGTACTTC.

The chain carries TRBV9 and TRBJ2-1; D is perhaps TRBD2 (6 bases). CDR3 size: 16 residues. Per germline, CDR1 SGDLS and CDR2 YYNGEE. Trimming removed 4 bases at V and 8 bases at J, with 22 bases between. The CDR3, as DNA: TGTGCCAGCAGCCCGGGACTCGGCGGGGCTAGGGATGAGCAGTTCTTC. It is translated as CASSPGLGGARDEQFF. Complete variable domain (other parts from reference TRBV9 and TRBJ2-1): DSGVTQTPKHLITATGQRVTLRCSPRSGDLSVYWYQQSLDQGLQFLIQYYNGEERAKGNILERFSAQQFPDLHSELNLSSLELGDSALYFCASSPGLGGARDEQFFGPGTRLTVL.

The CDR3 protein is CASSSDLWVYEQYF. CDR3 nucleotides: TGTGCCAGCAGCTCGGATCTATGGGTCTACGAGCAGTACTTC. The rearrangement uses TRBV7-2 and TRBJ2-7; D is undetermined. Germline V CDR1 and CDR2: SGHTA, FQGNSA. The CDR3 consists of 14 residues. With 4 bases removed from V and 3 bases from J, the gap between germline ends came to 13 bases.

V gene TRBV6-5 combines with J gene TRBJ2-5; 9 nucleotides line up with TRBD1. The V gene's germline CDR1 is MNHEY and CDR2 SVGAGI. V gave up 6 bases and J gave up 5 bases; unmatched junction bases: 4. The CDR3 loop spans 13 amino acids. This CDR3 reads CASRGTGPETQYF. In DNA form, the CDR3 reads TGTGCCAGCAGAGGGACAGGGCCGGAGACCCAGTACTTC.

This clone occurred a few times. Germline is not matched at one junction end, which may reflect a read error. CDR3 sequence reads: CASGLMGVENEQFF. CDR3 bases: TGTGCCAGCGGCTTGATGGGGGTCGAGAATGAGCAGTTCTTC. This rearrangement joins TRBV11-2 to TRBJ2-1, with D perhaps matching TRBD1 or TRBD2 (5 bases each). This CDR3 spans 14 amino acids. Germline loops: CDR1 SGHAT, CDR2 FQNNGV.

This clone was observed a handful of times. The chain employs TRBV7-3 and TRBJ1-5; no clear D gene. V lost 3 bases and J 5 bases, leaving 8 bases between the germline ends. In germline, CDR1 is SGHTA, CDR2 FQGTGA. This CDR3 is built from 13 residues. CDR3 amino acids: CASSLGMDQPQHF. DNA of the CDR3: TGTGCCAGCAGCTTGGGTATGGATCAGCCCCAGCATTTT.

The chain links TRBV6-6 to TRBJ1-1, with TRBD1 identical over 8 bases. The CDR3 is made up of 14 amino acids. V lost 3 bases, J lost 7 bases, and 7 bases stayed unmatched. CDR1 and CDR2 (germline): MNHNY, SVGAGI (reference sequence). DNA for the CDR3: TGTGCCAGCAGTTATCAGGGGGCCGGGGGTGAAGCTTTCTTT. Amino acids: CASSYQGAGGEAFF.